This T cell receptor beta chain appears in the sequencing data of a study of shared clonotypes between healthy human individuals. At the level of the study: Each donor's CD4 naive and CD4 memory cells filled three plates apiece, CD8 naive two, and CD8 memory one. General study results and limits: Sequencing depth was a factor that was expected to affect clonotype sharing among donors.

It was across several immunoSEQ plates that each subset's genomic DNA was evenly split. Each PCR replicate from the sorted subsets contained around 0.2 ug DNA, which is tens of thousands of T cell genomes. Method: immunoSEQ multiplex PCR; TCRdb's copy keeps in-frame clones and lacks some. Here the sample spans about 1.5 million clones, roughly 98% being singletons. The CDR3 spans 15 residues. V lost 0 bases and J 6 bases, leaving 15 bases between the germline ends. Germline values: CDR1 LNHDA, CDR2 SQIVND (reference sequence). A word on this clone: Its antigen is as yet unknown.

The clonotype comes from a man younger than 40 in good health. Specimen: naive CD4+ T cells sorted from blood. Subset reported: CD45RA+ positively selected. V and J are TRBV19 and TRBJ2-7, with D possibly matching TRBD2 (6 bases). CDR3 DNA: TGTGCCAGTAGTATAGAGGGGCCAGGAGGGGCCGAGCAGTACTTC. Its protein is CASSIEGPGGAEQYF.